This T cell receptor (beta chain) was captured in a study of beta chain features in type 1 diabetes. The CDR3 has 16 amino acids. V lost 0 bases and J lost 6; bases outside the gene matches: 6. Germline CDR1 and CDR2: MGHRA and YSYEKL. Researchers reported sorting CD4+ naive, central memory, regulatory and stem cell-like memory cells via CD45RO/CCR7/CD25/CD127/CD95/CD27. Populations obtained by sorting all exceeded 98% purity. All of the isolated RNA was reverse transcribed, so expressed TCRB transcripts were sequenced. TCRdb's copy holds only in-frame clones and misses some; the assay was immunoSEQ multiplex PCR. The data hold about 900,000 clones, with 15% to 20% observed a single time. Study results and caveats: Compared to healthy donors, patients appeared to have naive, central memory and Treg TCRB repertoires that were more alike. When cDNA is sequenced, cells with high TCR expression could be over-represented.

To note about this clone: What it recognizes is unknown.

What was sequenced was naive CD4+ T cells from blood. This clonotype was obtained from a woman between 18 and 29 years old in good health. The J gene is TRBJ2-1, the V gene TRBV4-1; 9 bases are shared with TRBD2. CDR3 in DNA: TGCGCCAGCAGCCAAGAACAACTAGCGGGTGGCAATGAGCAGTTCTTC. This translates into CASSQEQLAGGNEQFF.